This is a list of T cell receptor beta chains from one sample in a study of response to subunit inactivated influenza vaccine. TCRdb independently ran MiXCR on the RT-PCR reads; one entry per CDR3 protein. The sample shows about 650,000 distinct CDR3 sequences, approximately 14% of them seen only once. The sample here was PBMCs from blood, taken around two weeks before vaccination. Receptor source: a man aged 50 to 59 who received an inactivated influenza vaccine. Both conserved end residues are part of each CDR3.

V gene: TRBV19; J gene: TRBJ2-1; CDR3 protein: CASSIDSGGYNEQFF
V gene: TRBV7-9; J gene: TRBJ2-2; CDR3 protein: CASSLVSAPTGELFF
V gene: TRBV28; J gene: TRBJ1-6; CDR3 protein: CASGTVLFNSPLHF
V gene: TRBV10-3; J gene: TRBJ2-5; CDR3 protein: CAISESVQGAKETQYF
V gene: TRBV6-2/TRBV6-3; J gene: TRBJ2-1; CDR3 protein: CASSYSKAFFNEQFF
V gene: TRBV29-1; J gene: TRBJ2-7; CDR3 protein: CSVLGGYEQYF
V gene: TRBV6-6; J gene: TRBJ2-7; CDR3 protein: CASGIAGVSEQYF
V gene: TRBV20-1; J gene: TRBJ2-3; CDR3 protein: CSARLAGGGTDTQYF
V gene: TRBV9; J gene: TRBJ2-7; CDR3 protein: CASSVGGEGYEQYF
V gene: TRBV6-2/TRBV6-3; J gene: TRBJ1-1; CDR3 protein: CASKTVSTEAFF
V gene: TRBV3-1; J gene: TRBJ2-5; CDR3 protein: CASSQKAGGQYF
V gene: TRBV27; J gene: TRBJ2-5; CDR3 protein: CASSSRQGSKTQYF
V gene: TRBV4-3; J gene: TRBJ2-4; CDR3 protein: CASSQGTSGEPTKNIQYF
V gene: TRBV5-1; J gene: TRBJ2-3; CDR3 protein: CASSSRRAFDTQYF
V gene: TRBV6-2/TRBV6-3; J gene: TRBJ2-2; CDR3 protein: CASSYTGTGELFF
V gene: TRBV7-9; J gene: TRBJ1-4; CDR3 protein: CASSLATAGGKLFF
V gene: TRBV28; J gene: TRBJ1-5; CDR3 protein: CASQQPGQGVEPQHF
V gene: TRBV30; J gene: TRBJ1-2; CDR3 protein: CAWSDSWGSYGYTF
V gene: TRBV4-3; J gene: TRBJ1-2; CDR3 protein: CASSQEWGGLGYGYTF
V gene: TRBV12-3/TRBV12-4; J gene: TRBJ2-1; CDR3 protein: CASSPGTPAYNEQFF
V gene: TRBV6-4; J gene: TRBJ2-1; CDR3 protein: CASSRLAGGQNPNNEQFF
V gene: TRBV6-2/TRBV6-3; J gene: TRBJ2-3; CDR3 protein: CASSLTSKNTQYF
V gene: TRBV10-3; J gene: TRBJ1-5; CDR3 protein: CAISESQPGMQPQHF
V gene: TRBV15; J gene: TRBJ2-3; CDR3 protein: CATSRGPWTDTQYF
V gene: TRBV29-1; J gene: TRBJ2-2; CDR3 protein: CSVVGRERSGELFF